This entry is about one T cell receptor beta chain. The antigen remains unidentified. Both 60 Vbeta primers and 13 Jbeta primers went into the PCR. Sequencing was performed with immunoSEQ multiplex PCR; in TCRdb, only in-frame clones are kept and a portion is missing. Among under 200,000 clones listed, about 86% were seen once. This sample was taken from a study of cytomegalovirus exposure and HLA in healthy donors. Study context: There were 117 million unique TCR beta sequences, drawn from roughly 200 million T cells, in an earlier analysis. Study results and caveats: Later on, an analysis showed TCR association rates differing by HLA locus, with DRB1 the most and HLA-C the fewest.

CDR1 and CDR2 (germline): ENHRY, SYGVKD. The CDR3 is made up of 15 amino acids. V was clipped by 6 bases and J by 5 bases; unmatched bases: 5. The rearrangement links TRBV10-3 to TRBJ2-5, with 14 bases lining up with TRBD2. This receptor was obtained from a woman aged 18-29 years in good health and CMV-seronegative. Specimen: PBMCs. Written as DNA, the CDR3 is TGTGCCATCAGCTCGGGACTAGCGGGAGTGGAGACCCAGTACTTC. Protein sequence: CAISSGLAGVETQYF.